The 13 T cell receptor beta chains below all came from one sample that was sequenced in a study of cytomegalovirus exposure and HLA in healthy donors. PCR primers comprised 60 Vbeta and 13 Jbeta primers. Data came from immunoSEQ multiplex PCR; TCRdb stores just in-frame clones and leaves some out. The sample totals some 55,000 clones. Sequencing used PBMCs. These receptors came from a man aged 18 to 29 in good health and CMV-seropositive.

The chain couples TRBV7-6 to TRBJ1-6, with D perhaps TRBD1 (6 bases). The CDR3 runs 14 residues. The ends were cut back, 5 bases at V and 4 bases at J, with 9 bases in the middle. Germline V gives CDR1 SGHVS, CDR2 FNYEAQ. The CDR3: CASSPGQYNSPLHF. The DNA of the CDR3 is TGTGCCAGCAGCCCCGGACAGTATAATTCACCCCTCCACTTT.

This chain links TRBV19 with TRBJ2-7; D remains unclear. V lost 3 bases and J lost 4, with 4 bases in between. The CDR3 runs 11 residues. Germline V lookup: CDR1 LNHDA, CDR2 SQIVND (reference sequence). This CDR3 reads CASSIEYEQYF. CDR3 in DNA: TGTGCCAGTAGTATCGAGTACGAGCAGTACTTC.

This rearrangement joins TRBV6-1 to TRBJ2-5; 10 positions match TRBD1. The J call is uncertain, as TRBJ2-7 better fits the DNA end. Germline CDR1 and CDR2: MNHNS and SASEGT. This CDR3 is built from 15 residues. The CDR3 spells CASSERTGGSYEQYF. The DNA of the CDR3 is TGTGCCAGCAGTGAAAGGACAGGGGGCTCCTACGAGCAGTACTTC.

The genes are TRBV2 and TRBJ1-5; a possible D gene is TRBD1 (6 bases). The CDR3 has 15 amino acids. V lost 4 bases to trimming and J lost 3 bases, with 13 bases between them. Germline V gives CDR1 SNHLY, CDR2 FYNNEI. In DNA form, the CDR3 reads TGTGCCAGCAGTGGGGGAGACAGGTACAATCAGCCCCAGCATTTT. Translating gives CASSGGDRYNQPQHF.

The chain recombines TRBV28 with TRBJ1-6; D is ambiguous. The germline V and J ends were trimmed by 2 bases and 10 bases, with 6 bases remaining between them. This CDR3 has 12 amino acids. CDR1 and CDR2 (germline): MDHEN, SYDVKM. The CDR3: CASSLKRSPLHF. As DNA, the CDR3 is TGTGCCAGCAGTTTAAAGAGATCACCCCTCCACTTT.

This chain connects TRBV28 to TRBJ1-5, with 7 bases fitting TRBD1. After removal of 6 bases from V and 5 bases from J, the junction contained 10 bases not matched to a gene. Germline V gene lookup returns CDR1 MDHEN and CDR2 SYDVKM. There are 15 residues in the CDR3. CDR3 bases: TGTGCCAGCAGCCCCCGGGGCAGGGGGGATCAGCCCCAGCATTTT. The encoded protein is CASSPRGRGDQPQHF.

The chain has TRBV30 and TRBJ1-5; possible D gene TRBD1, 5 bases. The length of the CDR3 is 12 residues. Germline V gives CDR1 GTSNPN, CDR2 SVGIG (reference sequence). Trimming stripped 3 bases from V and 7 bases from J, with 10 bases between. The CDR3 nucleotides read TGTGCCTGGAGAGCAGGGAACCAGCCCCAGCATTTT. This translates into CAWRAGNQPQHF.

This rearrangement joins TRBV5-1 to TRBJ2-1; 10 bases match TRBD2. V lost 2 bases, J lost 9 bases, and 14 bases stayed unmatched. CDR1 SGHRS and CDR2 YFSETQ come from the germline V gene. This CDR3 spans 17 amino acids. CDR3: CASSFPGTSAEVGEQFF. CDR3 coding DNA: TGCGCCAGCAGCTTCCCTGGGACTAGCGCCGAAGTGGGTGAGCAGTTCTTC.

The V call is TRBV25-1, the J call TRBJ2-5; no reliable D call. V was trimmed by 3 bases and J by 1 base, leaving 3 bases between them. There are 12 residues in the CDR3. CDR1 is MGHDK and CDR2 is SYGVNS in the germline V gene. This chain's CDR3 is CASSDLQETQYF. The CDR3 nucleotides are TGTGCCAGCAGTGACCTCCAAGAGACCCAGTACTTC.

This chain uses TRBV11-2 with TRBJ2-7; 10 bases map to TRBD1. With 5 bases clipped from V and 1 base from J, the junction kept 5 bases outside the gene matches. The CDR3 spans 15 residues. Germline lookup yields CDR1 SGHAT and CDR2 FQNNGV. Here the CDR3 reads CASSTGTGVSYEQYF. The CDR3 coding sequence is TGTGCCAGCAGCACCGGGACAGGGGTTTCCTACGAGCAGTACTTC.

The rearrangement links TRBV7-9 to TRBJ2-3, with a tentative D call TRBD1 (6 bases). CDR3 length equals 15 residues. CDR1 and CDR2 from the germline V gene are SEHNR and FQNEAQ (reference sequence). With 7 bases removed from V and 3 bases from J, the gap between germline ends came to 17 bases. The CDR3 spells CASTQGQPGTDTQYF. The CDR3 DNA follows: TGTGCCAGCACCCAAGGACAGCCAGGGACAGATACGCAGTATTTT.

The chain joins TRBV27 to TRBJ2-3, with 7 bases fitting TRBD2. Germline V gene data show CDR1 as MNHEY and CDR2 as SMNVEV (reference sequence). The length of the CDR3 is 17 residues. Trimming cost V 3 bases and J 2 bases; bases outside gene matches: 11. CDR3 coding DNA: TGTGCCAGCAGTTTCTTCGCGACTAGCTCATCCACAGATACGCAGTATTTT. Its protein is CASSFFATSSSTDTQYF.

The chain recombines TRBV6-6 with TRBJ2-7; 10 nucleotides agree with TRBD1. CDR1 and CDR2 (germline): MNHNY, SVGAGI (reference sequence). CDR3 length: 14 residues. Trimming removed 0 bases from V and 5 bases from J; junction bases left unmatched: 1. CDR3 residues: CASSYSGTGDEQYF. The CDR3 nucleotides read TGTGCCAGCAGTTACTCCGGGACAGGGGACGAGCAGTACTTC.